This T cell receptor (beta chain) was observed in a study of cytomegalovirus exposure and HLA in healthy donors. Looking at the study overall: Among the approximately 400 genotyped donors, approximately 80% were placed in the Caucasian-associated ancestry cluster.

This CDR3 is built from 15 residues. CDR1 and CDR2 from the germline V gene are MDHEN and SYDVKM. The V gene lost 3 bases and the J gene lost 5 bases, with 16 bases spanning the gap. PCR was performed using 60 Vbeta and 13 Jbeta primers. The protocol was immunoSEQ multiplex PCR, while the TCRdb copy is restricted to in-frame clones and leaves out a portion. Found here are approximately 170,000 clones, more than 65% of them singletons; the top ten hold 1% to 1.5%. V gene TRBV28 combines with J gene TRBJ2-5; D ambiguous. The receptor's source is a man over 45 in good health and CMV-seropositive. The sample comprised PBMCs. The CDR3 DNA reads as TGTGCCAGCAGTTTCTCTCCAGGCCCTTCCGAGACCCAGTACTTC. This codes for CASSFSPGPSETQYF.